This T cell receptor beta chain came from a study of human T cells and chemical hapten exposure. The wider study: Alopecia areata, totalis or universalis was found in mostly female patients.

Germline CDR1 reads PRHDT; CDR2 reads FYEKMQ (reference sequence). This CDR3 has 15 amino acids. The V and J ends lost 3 bases and 9 bases, in that order; junction bases with no gene match: 12. Time point: patch test 1, 2 weeks after DPC sensitization. As to treatment: therapeutic diphenylcyclopropenone sensitization with weekly scalp DPC. The donor pool consisted of alopecia patients aged 18 to 70 years, considered suitable for DPC. TCRdb passed the RACE reads through MiXCR, listing each CDR3 protein once. The table lists about 380,000 distinct CDR3 sequences, roughly 4.8% of them singletons. Notes on this clonotype: The antigen remains undetermined.

Study-wide findings and caveats: Controls had significantly fewer large CDR3 similarity clusters than were formed by expanded TCRs.

The chain uses TRBV13 and TRBJ2-7; 9 bases fit TRBD1. This clonotype was obtained from a woman between 45 and 65 years old with alopecia areata. Some clones in this sample may be carry-over from other donors' samples. Sequences were derived from whole blood, sampled in connection with sensitization to the hapten diphenylcyclopropenone (DPC). CDR3 nucleotides: TGTGCCAGCAGCTTGGGGACAGGGAAAGAACGAGGGCAGTACTTC. It yields the protein CASSLGTGKERGQYF.